Sequencing of this TCR beta chain was carried out in a study of regulatory T cells in long-lasting Graves disease (dated by TCRdb to 2020 to 2023). About the study as a whole: Newly diagnosed Graves' disease patients had taken antithyroid drugs for less than 3 months. A total of about 33 samples underwent TCR sequencing, from around 13 patients with persistent Graves' disease and 20 or so patients with newly diagnosed Graves' disease. The study was registered as a clinical trial and conducted in China. Persistent Graves' disease patients were compared with newly diagnosed Graves' disease patients by peripheral blood TCR sequencing and RNA sequencing. Study-wide findings and limitations: Sequencing and analysis were restricted to the TCR beta chain. Preferential use of TRBV28, TRBJ1-2 and TRBJ2-5 was observed in persistent disease, whereas TRBV20-1 and TRBJ2-1 were favored in newly diagnosed disease. A larger number of public clonotypes was shared among persistent patients (about 2,700) than among newly diagnosed patients (roughly 970). Persistent Graves' disease patients showed lower TCR Shannon entropy and fewer highly expanded clones than newly diagnosed patients, suggesting clonal expansion. The study examined only peripheral blood because the primary lesion, thyroid tissue, could not be accessed. The authors acknowledged the small sample size as a limitation that may reduce accuracy.

Library prep was done by multiplex PCR. This sample was sequenced with an Illumina HiSeq 4000. CDR3 regions were amplified by Arm-PCR with iRepertoire HTBI primers to construct TCR beta libraries. Before sequencing, the PCR products went through gel purification. Processing in the source paper ran as follows. Across samples, some 62 TRBV and around 15 TRBJ segments were identified and used for gene usage analysis of CDR3 amino acid clonotypes. Filtered high-quality paired reads were merged into contigs using COPE and FqMerger. BLAST was used to align contigs to IMGT TRBV, TRBD and TRBJ reference genes, and CDR3 was defined according to IMGT. Any clonotype with a frequency above 0.1% was counted as a highly expanded clone. Shannon entropy served as the measure of repertoire diversity, while the Gini coefficient captured V-J evenness. A clonotype found in more than one individual was treated as public. The raw public reads went through TCRdb reprocessing: fastp at Q25, MiXCR clone calling, in-frame beta chains kept. Every distinct CDR3 protein forms one entry, paired with its most common genes and DNA. These V and J calls rely on TCRdb rather than the paper's analysis. The sample data list 550,000 to 700,000 distinct CDR3 sequences, and roughly 16% of these were observed just once. Together, the top ten hold about 11% of the sample.

This clonotype was counted ten times or more. No cognate antigen has been identified for it. One end of the junction fails to match germline, which may point to a read error. As encoded in the germline V gene, CDR1 is SNHLY while CDR2 is FYNNEI. Reading from cysteine to phenylalanine, the CDR3 counts 12 amino acids. Here the CDR3 DNA is all that survives: 36 bases in frame from base 1. This sample's time point label indicates: newly diagnosed GD, antithyroid drugs for less than 3 months. For both TCR sequencing and RNA sequencing, RNA was extracted from PBMCs using TRIzol. Graves' disease was diagnosed according to American Thyroid Association guidelines. The patients came from an endocrinology department in Xi'an, China. Each patient gave 7.5 to 10 milliliters of peripheral blood, collected in an EDTA anticoagulant tube. Ficoll Paque Plus density gradient separation was used to isolate PBMCs, and no additional T cell sorting was done. An Agilent 2100 Bioanalyzer and agarose gel were used to assess RNA quality, and a NanoDrop 2000 was used to measure RNA concentration.

This sample also appeared in a second study, on T cells in Graves' hyperthyroidism and ophthalmopathy. That second report states: Stable Graves' hyperthyroidism was defined as the absence of progression to ophthalmopathy over 18 months of follow-up. Hyperthyroidism patients were aged 18 to 65 years and newly diagnosed, with disease duration of less than 2 months. Patients with uncontrolled infections, other autoimmune diseases, pregnancy or lactation were excluded. Clinical symptoms, serum thyroxine and TRAb, thyroid ultrasound, and orbital computed tomography formed the basis for the diagnoses. A first-round RT-PCR of the TCR CDR3 used the HTBI primer set with the Qiagen OneStep RT-PCR kit. Most expanded thyroid clonotypes (frequency above 0.001) were also detected in blood, suggesting blood repertoires may reflect thyroid immune responses. A model built on a 13 V-J signature distinguished ophthalmopathy from stable hyperthyroidism, reaching around 88% sensitivity and around 81% specificity in cross-validation and 80%/75% in testing. During validation, the model predicted progression to ophthalmopathy a median of approximately 6 months ahead of onset, with roughly 65% sensitivity and 72% to 85% specificity. To identify distinguishing TCR V-J signatures, a discovery cohort of 90 to 100 patients was used, comprising some 43 with Graves' ophthalmopathy and around 57 with stable Graves' hyperthyroidism. Whether ophthalmopathy could be predicted prospectively was tested in an independent validation cohort made up of 18 to 20 hyperthyroidism patients plus 17 patients who later progressed to ophthalmopathy. The roughly 100 discovery patients were divided at random into training and test sets in a 7:3 ratio. In addition, the study compared T-cell repertoires in thyroid tissue and in blood from 6 or 7 Graves' hyperthyroidism patients. After blood sampling, hyperthyroidism patients were treated with methimazole at a starting dose of 30 mg daily, and ophthalmopathy patients were treated with high-dose intravenous methylprednisolone. Libraries were constructed in a second round of multiplex PCR, after which size selection and purification were carried out. Paired-end sequencing of the libraries was performed with 100 bp reads on an Illumina HiSeq2000. SOAPnuke was used to process the raw data, throwing out any read that contained adapters or uncalled bases, had a mean Phred below 15, or lacked an exact constant-primer or identifier match. COPE v1.2.5 was used to merge high-quality paired reads, and clonotypes were defined as unique nucleotide sequences. Clonotypes were aligned to IMGT TRBV, TRBD and TRBJ reference segments using MiTCR v1.1. The analysis included only V-J combinations with a frequency above 0.0001, which together covered around 99% of the repertoires. The TCS score was defined as the ratio of F50 (clonal expansion) to E x V (chaos), calculated using BLOSUM62-based TCRdist between CDR3 peptides within each V-J. Welch's t-statistics and random forest reduced 500 to 650 V-J features to 13, which were used in a naive Bayes classifier (R e1071). Sample size was not statistically predetermined, and blinding of investigators to group allocation was not performed. The paper describes TCR Vbeta CDR3 sequencing of fewer than 150 peripheral blood samples, made up of about 41 ophthalmopathy patients, approximately 76 hyperthyroidism patients and roughly 17 progressor patients.

Sequenced material: peripheral blood mononuclear cells (PBMCs), taken at new diagnosis, from a patient treated with antithyroid drugs. The V and J genes are TRBV2 and TRBJ2-3, with 8 bases matching TRBD2. This TCR was sampled from a man between 18 and 29 years old with Graves disease. Donor details come from another sample of the same person, matched by shared clones. The nucleotide sequence is TGTGCCAGCAATCTAGACGCGGGGGGCAAGGATTTT. This is translated as CASNLDAGGKDF.